This is a list of T cell receptor beta chains from one sample in a study of blood T cell repertoires in COVID-19. Method: immunoSEQ multiplex PCR; TCRdb's copy keeps in-frame clones and lacks some. The sample consists of approximately 500,000 clones, 88% of them appearing once. The sequencing input was PBMCs or T cells enriched from blood (not recorded which). These receptors all stem from a middle-aged woman who had recovered from COVID-19. CDR3s include the opening cysteine and the closing phenylalanine or tryptophan. The D gene is left open where the match is weak. The size field is filled for only some rows; it gives once, few, many or a size class.

clone size: NA; D gene: NA; V gene: TRBV5-5; CDR3 protein: CASSPGERTNTEAFF
clone size: NA; D gene: TRBD2; V gene: TRBV5-1; CDR3 protein: CASSQTSGITDTQYF
clone size: NA; D gene: NA; V gene: TRBV12-3/TRBV12-4; CDR3 protein: CASSLEVNEQFF
clone size: NA; D gene: NA; V gene: TRBV30; CDR3 protein: CAWKEDEQYF
clone size: NA; D gene: TRBD1; V gene: TRBV7-2; CDR3 protein: CASSFTGGAGTEAFF
clone size: NA; D gene: NA; V gene: TRBV7-9; CDR3 protein: CASSLGYAPGGPHYGYTF
clone size: NA; D gene: NA; V gene: TRBV5-1; CDR3 protein: CASSLDPGTDTQYF
clone size: NA; D gene: TRBD1; V gene: TRBV7-8; CDR3 protein: CASSPNRGISGNTIYF
clone size: few; D gene: NA; V gene: TRBV4-1; CDR3 protein: CASSQDGGIGNQPQHF
clone size: NA; D gene: NA; V gene: TRBV10-3; CDR3 protein: CAIRDRQASEAFF
clone size: NA; D gene: NA; V gene: TRBV10-1; CDR3 protein: CASSVGQTNTEAFF
clone size: NA; D gene: NA; V gene: TRBV19; CDR3 protein: CASSIDLDTAPYGYTF
clone size: NA; D gene: NA; V gene: TRBV18; CDR3 protein: CASSPRMEGGSGEQYF
clone size: NA; D gene: TRBD2; V gene: TRBV5-1; CDR3 protein: CASSGTSGSIDTQYF
clone size: NA; D gene: NA; V gene: TRBV4-3; CDR3 protein: CASSQDANPYNEQFF
clone size: NA; D gene: NA; V gene: TRBV4-3; CDR3 protein: CASSQDSRRTAIYEQYF
clone size: NA; D gene: TRBD2; V gene: TRBV11-3; CDR3 protein: CASSTLLAASTDTQYF
clone size: NA; D gene: NA; V gene: TRBV2; CDR3 protein: CASNPIQGSNEKLFF
clone size: NA; D gene: TRBD1; V gene: TRBV11-2; CDR3 protein: CASSLETGVSYEQYF
clone size: NA; D gene: TRBD2; V gene: TRBV11-3; CDR3 protein: CASSGSIMREAWNEQFF
clone size: NA; D gene: NA; V gene: TRBV12-5; CDR3 protein: CASDLGLGENTEAFF
clone size: NA; D gene: TRBD1; V gene: TRBV6-2/TRBV6-3; CDR3 protein: CASSQGTGGNIQYF
clone size: once; D gene: NA; V gene: TRBV25-1; CDR3 protein: CASSARGAYRLGGTEAFF
clone size: NA; D gene: TRBD1; V gene: TRBV19; CDR3 protein: CASSPQGARSPLHF
clone size: NA; D gene: TRBD2; V gene: TRBV20-1; CDR3 protein: CSASSTSGTISYEQYF
clone size: NA; D gene: NA; V gene: TRBV4-1; CDR3 protein: CASSQDMVGAREAFF
clone size: few; D gene: NA; V gene: TRBV6-5; CDR3 protein: CASSYRGYMNTEAFF
clone size: NA; D gene: NA; V gene: TRBV7-2; CDR3 protein: CASSLPPGSSGGELFF
clone size: NA; D gene: TRBD2; V gene: TRBV11-2; CDR3 protein: CASSPGLAGDTQYF
clone size: NA; D gene: NA; V gene: TRBV11-3; CDR3 protein: CASSPQENNSPLHF
clone size: NA; D gene: NA; V gene: TRBV6-6; CDR3 protein: CASSSTGQGNTIYF
clone size: NA; D gene: NA; V gene: TRBV5-6; CDR3 protein: CASSSYRAHTEAFF
clone size: NA; D gene: NA; V gene: TRBV4-1; CDR3 protein: CASSGWGDSWSEQYF
clone size: NA; D gene: NA; V gene: TRBV29-1; CDR3 protein: CSVGSRVAETQYF
clone size: NA; D gene: TRBD1; V gene: TRBV27; CDR3 protein: CASSSPGQGYNEQFF
clone size: few; D gene: NA; V gene: TRBV27; CDR3 protein: CASSLKGRGNYGYTF
clone size: NA; D gene: TRBD1; V gene: TRBV29-1; CDR3 protein: CSGFKTGVTGELFF
clone size: NA; D gene: NA; V gene: TRBV11-2; CDR3 protein: CASSLDPRGLYEQYF
clone size: NA; D gene: NA; V gene: TRBV13; CDR3 protein: CASSLAHTYEQYF
clone size: once; D gene: TRBD2; V gene: TRBV5-1; CDR3 protein: CASSPLAGEGGEQFF
clone size: NA; D gene: NA; V gene: TRBV3-1/TRBV3-2; CDR3 protein: CASSQTQGRGGYTF
clone size: NA; D gene: TRBD1; V gene: TRBV5-6; CDR3 protein: CASSLEIDRVDEQYF
clone size: NA; D gene: TRBD2; V gene: TRBV9; CDR3 protein: CASSVGLAGGTDTQYF
clone size: NA; D gene: NA; V gene: TRBV6-5; CDR3 protein: CASSNRDQVRSAIYF
clone size: NA; D gene: TRBD1; V gene: TRBV6-1; CDR3 protein: CASSETSRTGKNYEQYF
clone size: NA; D gene: TRBD1; V gene: TRBV27; CDR3 protein: CASSLLGQGARAGYTF
clone size: NA; D gene: NA; V gene: TRBV7-9; CDR3 protein: CASSRFGGLRSPLHF